These T cell receptor beta chains were read from a single sample in a study of shared clonotypes between healthy human individuals. Here immunoSEQ multiplex PCR was the method, and the copy in TCRdb shows in-frame clones only, minus some. The table lists 600,000 or so clones, about 98% of them singletons. Specimen: naive CD8+ T cells sorted from blood. These receptors came from a man under 40 in good health. CDR3s include the opening cysteine and the closing phenylalanine or tryptophan. The order of the fields is J gene, V gene, clone size, D gene, CDR3 protein, CDR3 DNA. A D gene is named only where the DNA matches it firmly. Not every row has a clone size; where given, it reads once, few, many or a size class.

j_gene: TRBJ1-1; v_gene: TRBV7-8; abundance: .; d_gene: .; CDR3aa: CASSIRTRASITEAFF; CDR3nt: TGTGCCAGCAGCATTAGAACCAGGGCTTCGATCACTGAAGCTTTCTTT
j_gene: TRBJ2-3; v_gene: TRBV29-1; abundance: .; d_gene: .; CDR3aa: CSVGATGSTDTQYF; CDR3nt: TGCAGCGTTGGGGCGACAGGTAGCACAGATACGCAGTATTTT
j_gene: TRBJ2-7; v_gene: TRBV19; abundance: .; d_gene: .; CDR3aa: CTRPAEYYEQYF; CDR3nt: TGTACCCGTCCAGCCGAGTACTACGAGCAGTACTTC
j_gene: TRBJ2-7; v_gene: TRBV27; abundance: .; d_gene: .; CDR3aa: CASSLSAGTYEQYF; CDR3nt: TGTGCCAGCAGTTTGAGTGCCGGGACCTACGAGCAGTACTTC
j_gene: TRBJ1-4; v_gene: TRBV7-9; abundance: once; d_gene: TRBD1; CDR3aa: CASSLLQGDEKLFF; CDR3nt: TGTGCCAGCAGCTTGTTACAGGGGGACGAAAAACTGTTTTTT
j_gene: TRBJ2-1; v_gene: TRBV29-1; abundance: .; d_gene: TRBD1; CDR3aa: CSVLDRPEQFF; CDR3nt: TGCAGCGTTTTGGACAGGCCTGAGCAGTTCTTC
j_gene: TRBJ1-5; v_gene: TRBV6-1; abundance: .; d_gene: .; CDR3aa: CASSESNTYSNQPQHF; CDR3nt: TGTGCCAGCAGTGAATCGAACACATATAGCAATCAGCCCCAGCATTTT
j_gene: TRBJ1-3; v_gene: TRBV5-6; abundance: once; d_gene: .; CDR3aa: CASTSWGGNTIYF; CDR3nt: TGTGCCAGCACCTCGTGGGGGGGAAACACCATATATTTT
j_gene: TRBJ2-7; v_gene: TRBV19; abundance: .; d_gene: .; CDR3aa: CASSNSHEQYF; CDR3nt: TGTGCCAGTAGTAATAGCCACGAGCAGTACTTC
j_gene: TRBJ2-5; v_gene: TRBV7-9; abundance: .; d_gene: .; CDR3aa: CASSIGQGLQREEYF; CDR3nt: TGTGCCAGCAGCATAGGACAGGGACTACAAAGAGAGGAGTACTTC
j_gene: TRBJ2-2; v_gene: TRBV7-6; abundance: .; d_gene: .; CDR3aa: CASSRVADNTGELFF; CDR3nt: TGTGCCAGCAGCCGGGTCGCAGATAACACCGGGGAGCTGTTTTTT
j_gene: TRBJ1-3; v_gene: TRBV19; abundance: .; d_gene: .; CDR3aa: CASNLAAGGFNTIYF; CDR3nt: TGTGCCAGTAATTTGGCGGCAGGCGGCTTTAACACCATATATTTT
j_gene: TRBJ2-2; v_gene: TRBV19; abundance: .; d_gene: TRBD1; CDR3aa: CASSTRTGGNTGELFF; CDR3nt: TGTGCCAGTAGTACCCGGACAGGGGGCAACACCGGGGAGCTGTTTTTT
j_gene: TRBJ2-5; v_gene: TRBV7-2; abundance: once; d_gene: .; CDR3aa: CASSLEAAEETQYF; CDR3nt: TGTGCCAGCAGCTTAGAGGCAGCTGAAGAGACCCAGTACTTC
j_gene: TRBJ1-2; v_gene: TRBV4-1; abundance: .; d_gene: .; CDR3aa: CASSQALGPYGRGYTF; CDR3nt: TGCGCCAGCAGCCAAGCGCTGGGGCCCTACGGACGTGGCTACACCTTC
j_gene: TRBJ1-4; v_gene: TRBV27; abundance: .; d_gene: .; CDR3aa: CASSSPGTPMGEKLFF; CDR3nt: TGTGCCAGCAGTTCGCCCGGGACCCCAATGGGGGAAAAACTGTTTTTT
j_gene: TRBJ2-2; v_gene: TRBV7-2; abundance: .; d_gene: .; CDR3aa: CASSPTGELFF; CDR3nt: TGTGCCAGCAGTCCCACCGGGGAGCTGTTTTTT